This TCR beta chain was profiled in a study of CXCR3-negative and CXCR3-positive naive CD8 T cells. The CDR3 is 17 residues long. TRB cDNA was prepared as libraries by UMI-labeled 5' RACE. No DNA is given; TCRdb re-called the 5' RACE reads and lists each CDR3 protein once. This listing includes tens of thousands of distinct CDR3 sequences. Naive CD8+ T cells were CD45RO-CCR7+CD27+CD95-. The rearrangement joins TRBV12-3 or TRBV12-4 to TRBJ2-3; the D gene TCRdb calls, TRBD1, cannot be checked with no DNA. Sequencing used naive CXCR3- CD8+ T cells from blood. Sample subset: CD45RO-CCR7+CD27+CD95- naive CD8+ T cells lacking CXCR3 (TNR3-). This sequence originates from a human donor in good health. Some clones in this sample may be carry-over from other donors' samples. CDR3 in amino acids: CASSSGPDRGLTDTQYF.